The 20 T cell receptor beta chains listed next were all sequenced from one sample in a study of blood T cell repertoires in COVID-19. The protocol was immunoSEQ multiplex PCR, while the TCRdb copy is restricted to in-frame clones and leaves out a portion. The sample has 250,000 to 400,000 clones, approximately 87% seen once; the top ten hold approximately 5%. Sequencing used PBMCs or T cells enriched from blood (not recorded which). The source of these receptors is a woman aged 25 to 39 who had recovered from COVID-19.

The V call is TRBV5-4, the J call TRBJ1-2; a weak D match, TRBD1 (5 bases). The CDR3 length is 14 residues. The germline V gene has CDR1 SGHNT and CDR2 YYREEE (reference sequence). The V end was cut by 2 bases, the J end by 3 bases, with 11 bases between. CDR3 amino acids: CASSLFRDYYGYTF. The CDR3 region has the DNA TGTGCCAGCAGCTTATTCAGGGACTACTATGGCTACACCTTC.

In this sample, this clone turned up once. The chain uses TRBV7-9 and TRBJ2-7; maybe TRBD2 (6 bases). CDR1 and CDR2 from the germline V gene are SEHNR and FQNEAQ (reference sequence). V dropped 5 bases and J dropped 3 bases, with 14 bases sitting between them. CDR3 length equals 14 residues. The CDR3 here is CASSPSGTYYEQYF. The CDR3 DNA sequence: TGTGCCAGCAGCCCATCGGGGACTTACTACGAGCAGTACTTC.

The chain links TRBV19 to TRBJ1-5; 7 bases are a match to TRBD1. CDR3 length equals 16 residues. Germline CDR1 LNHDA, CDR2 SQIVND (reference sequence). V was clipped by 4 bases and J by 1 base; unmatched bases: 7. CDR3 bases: TGTGCCAGTAGTAACCCAACAGGGGTAAGCAATCAGCCCCAGCATTTT. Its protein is CASSNPTGVSNQPQHF.

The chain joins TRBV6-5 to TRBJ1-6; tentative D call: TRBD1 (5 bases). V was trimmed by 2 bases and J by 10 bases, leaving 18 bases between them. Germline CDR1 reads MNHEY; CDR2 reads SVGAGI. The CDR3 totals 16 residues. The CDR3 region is CASSYGGAGRESPLHF. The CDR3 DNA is TGTGCCAGCAGTTACGGAGGGGCAGGGAGGGAATCACCCCTCCACTTT.

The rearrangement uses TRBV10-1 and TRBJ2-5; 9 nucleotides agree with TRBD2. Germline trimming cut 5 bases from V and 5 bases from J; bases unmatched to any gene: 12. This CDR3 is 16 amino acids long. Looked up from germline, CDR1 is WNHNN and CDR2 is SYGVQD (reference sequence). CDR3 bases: TGCGCCAGCAGTCCCTTAAGCGGGGGGCTTGATGAGACCCAGTACTTC. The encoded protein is CASSPLSGGLDETQYF.

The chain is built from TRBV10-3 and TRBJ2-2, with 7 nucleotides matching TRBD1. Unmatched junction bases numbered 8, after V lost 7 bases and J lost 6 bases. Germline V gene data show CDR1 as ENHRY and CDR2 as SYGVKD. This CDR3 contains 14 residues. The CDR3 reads CAIKGGQAAGELFF. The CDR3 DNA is TGTGCCATCAAGGGCGGACAGGCCGCCGGGGAGCTGTTTTTT.

The CDR3 protein is CASSFLGQGSGAETQYF. The CDR3 bases are TGTGCCAGCAGCTTCCTCGGACAGGGTAGCGGTGCAGAGACCCAGTACTTC. The V and J genes are TRBV7-2 and TRBJ2-5; 8 nucleotides match TRBD1. The CDR3 has 17 amino acids. Germline-derived CDR1 and CDR2 are SGHTA and FQGNSA. V was pared by 3 bases and J by 4 bases, with 13 bases of the junction left unmatched.

In DNA, the CDR3 is TGTGCCAGCAGCATCGGACTCGGCGCCGTCTACGAGCAGTACTTC. It translates to CASSIGLGAVYEQYF. The chain has TRBV5-6 and TRBJ2-7; tentative D call: TRBD2 (5 bases). Germline V lookup: CDR1 SGHDT, CDR2 YYEEEE. Trimming left V 4 bases short and J 3 bases short, with 17 bases between. The CDR3 has 15 residues.

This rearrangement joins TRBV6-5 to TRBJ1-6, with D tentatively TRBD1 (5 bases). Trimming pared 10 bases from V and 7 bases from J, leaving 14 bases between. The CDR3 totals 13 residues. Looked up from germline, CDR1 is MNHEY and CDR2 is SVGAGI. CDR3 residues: CATREVANSPLHF. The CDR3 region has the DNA TGTGCCACCAGGGAGGTGGCGAATTCACCCCTCCACTTT.

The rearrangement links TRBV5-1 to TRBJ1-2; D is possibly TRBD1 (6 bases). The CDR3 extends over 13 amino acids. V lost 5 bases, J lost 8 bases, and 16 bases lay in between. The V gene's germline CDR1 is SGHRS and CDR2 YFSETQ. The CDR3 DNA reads TGCGCCAGCAGAGCAACAGGGATCTACGGCTACACCTTC. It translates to CASRATGIYGYTF.

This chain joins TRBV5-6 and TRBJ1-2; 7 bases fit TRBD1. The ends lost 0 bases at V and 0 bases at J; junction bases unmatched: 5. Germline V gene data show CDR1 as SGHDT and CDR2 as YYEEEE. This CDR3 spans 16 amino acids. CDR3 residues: CASSLGAGTANYGYTF. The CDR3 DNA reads TGTGCCAGCAGCTTGGGGGCCGGGACAGCTAACTATGGCTACACCTTC.

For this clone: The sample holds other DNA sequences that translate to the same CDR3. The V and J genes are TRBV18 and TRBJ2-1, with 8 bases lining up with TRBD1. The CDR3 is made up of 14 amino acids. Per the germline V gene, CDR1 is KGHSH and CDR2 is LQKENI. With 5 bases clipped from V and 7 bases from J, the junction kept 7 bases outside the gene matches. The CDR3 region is CASSIQGAGNEQFF. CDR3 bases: TGTGCCAGCTCAATCCAGGGGGCAGGTAATGAGCAGTTCTTC.

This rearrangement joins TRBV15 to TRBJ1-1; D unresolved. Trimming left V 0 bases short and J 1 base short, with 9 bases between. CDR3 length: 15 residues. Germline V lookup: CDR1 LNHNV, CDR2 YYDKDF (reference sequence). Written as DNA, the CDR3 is TGTGCCACCAGCAGAGATGGGCCGAAGAACACTGAAGCTTTCTTT. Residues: CATSRDGPKNTEAFF.

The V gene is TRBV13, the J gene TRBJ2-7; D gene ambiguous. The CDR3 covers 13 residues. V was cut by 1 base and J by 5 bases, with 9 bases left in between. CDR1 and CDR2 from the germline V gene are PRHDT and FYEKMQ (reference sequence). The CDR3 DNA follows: TGTGCCAGCAGCTTAGTACTATCTCACGAGCAGTACTTC. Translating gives CASSLVLSHEQYF.

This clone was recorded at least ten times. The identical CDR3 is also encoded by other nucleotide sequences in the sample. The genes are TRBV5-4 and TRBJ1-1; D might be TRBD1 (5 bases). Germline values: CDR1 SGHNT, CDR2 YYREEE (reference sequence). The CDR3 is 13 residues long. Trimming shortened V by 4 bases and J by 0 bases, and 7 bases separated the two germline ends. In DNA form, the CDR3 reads TGTGCCAGCAGCCCAGGGATGAACACTGAAGCTTTCTTT. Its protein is CASSPGMNTEAFF.

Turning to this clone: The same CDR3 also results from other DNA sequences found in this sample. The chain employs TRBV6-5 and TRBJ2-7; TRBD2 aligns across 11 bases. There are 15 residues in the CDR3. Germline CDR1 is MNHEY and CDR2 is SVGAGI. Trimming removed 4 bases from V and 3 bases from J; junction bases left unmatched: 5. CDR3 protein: CASSSRLAGGYEQYF. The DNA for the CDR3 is TGTGCCAGCAGTTCCCGGCTAGCGGGAGGCTACGAGCAGTACTTC.

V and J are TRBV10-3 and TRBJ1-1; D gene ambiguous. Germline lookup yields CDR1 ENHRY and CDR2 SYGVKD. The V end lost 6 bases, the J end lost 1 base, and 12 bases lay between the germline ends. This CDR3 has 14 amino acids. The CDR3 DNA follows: TGTGCCATCAGCGTCTTCGAGGCGAACACTGAAGCTTTCTTT. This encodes CAISVFEANTEAFF.

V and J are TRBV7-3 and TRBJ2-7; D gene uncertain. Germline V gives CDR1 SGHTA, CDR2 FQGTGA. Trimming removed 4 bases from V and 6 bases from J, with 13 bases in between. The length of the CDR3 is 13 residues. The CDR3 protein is CASSSSAGGEQYF. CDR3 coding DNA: TGTGCCAGCAGCTCCTCGGCCGGCGGCGAGCAGTACTTC.

The CDR3, as DNA: TGTGCCAGCAGTTCTGGACAGGGCAAAGGATGGTACTATGGCTACACCTTC. It codes for CASSSGQGKGWYYGYTF. The chain carries TRBV6-2 or TRBV6-3 and TRBJ1-2; 8 bases align to TRBD1. CDR1 and CDR2 (germline): MNHEY, SVGEGT. The CDR3 loop spans 17 amino acids. Losses at the gene ends were 4 bases for V and 3 bases for J; bases not matched to a gene: 13.

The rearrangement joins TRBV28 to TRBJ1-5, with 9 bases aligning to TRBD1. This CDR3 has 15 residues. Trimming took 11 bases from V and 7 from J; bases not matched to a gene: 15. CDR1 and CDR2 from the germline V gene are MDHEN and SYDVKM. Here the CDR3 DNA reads TGTGCCGGGCAACCGGGACAGGGATCGAGGCAGCCCCAGCATTTT. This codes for CAGQPGQGSRQPQHF.